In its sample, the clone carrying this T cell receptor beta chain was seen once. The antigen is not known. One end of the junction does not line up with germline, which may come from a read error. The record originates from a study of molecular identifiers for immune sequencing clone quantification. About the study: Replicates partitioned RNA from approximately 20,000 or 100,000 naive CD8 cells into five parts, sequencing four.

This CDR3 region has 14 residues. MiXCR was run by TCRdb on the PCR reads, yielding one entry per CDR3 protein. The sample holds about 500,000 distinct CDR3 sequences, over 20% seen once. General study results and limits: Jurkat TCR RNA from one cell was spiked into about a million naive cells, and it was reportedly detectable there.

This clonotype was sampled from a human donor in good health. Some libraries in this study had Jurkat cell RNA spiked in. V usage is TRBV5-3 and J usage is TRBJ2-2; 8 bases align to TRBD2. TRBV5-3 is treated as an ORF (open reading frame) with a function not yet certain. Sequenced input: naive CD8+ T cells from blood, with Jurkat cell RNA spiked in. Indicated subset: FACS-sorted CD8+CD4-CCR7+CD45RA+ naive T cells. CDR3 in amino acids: CASSFSGGAGGLFF. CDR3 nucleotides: TGTGCCAGCAGCTTCTCCGGGGGGGCCGGGGGGCTGTTTTTT.